This T cell receptor beta chain originates from a study of blood T cell repertoires in COVID-19. Study-level background: COVID-19 samples collected from the United States, Italy and Spain covered acute and convalescent phases. PBMCs, B-cell-depleted T cells, or T cells provided the cDNA or gDNA that made up the material.

Only in-frame clones appear in the TCRdb table, and some are missing; sequencing was by immunoSEQ multiplex PCR. The table lists around 190,000 clones, roughly 80% of them singletons. CDR1 and CDR2 from the germline V gene are SQVTM and ANQGSEA. This CDR3 contains 11 residues. V was trimmed by 7 bases and J by 3 bases, leaving 7 bases between them. This clone was counted once. Seattle enrolled patients during active infection and tracked them longitudinally. The V gene is TRBV29-1, the J gene TRBJ1-3; possibly TRBD1 for D (6 bases). The TCR comes from a woman aged 55-69 years with COVID-19, enrolled during active disease. The sample taken for sequencing was peripheral blood. Here the CDR3 reads CSAGVGNTIYF. The CDR3 DNA sequence: TGCAGCGCAGGGGTTGGAAACACCATATATTTT.